The 32 T cell receptor beta chains presented below share a single source sample, sequenced in a study of spatial heterogeneity in lung cancer. The study's findings and limits: How many expanded intratumoral alpha and beta TCRs were present tracked the tumor mutation count, which was a count of nonsynonymous mutations.

Time point in this sample: sample taken at primary tumor resection. No antigen has been assigned to these receptors. One entry per CDR3 protein, called by TCRdb with MiXCR from the 5' RACE reads. Altogether under 8,500 distinct CDR3 sequences are present, over 8.5% being singletons, with the ten largest covering about 12%. The sequencing here drew on lung tumor tissue, taken at surgery. These receptors were collected from a male donor with early-stage non-small cell lung cancer.

This clonotype was counted ten times or more. The V call is TRBV20-1, the J call TRBJ2-5; the D is unclear. V was clipped by 6 bases and J by 3 bases, with 17 bases between them. The CDR3 sequence is 14 residues long. CDR1 DFQATT and CDR2 SNEGSKA come from the germline V gene (reference sequence). The CDR3 nucleotides are TGCAGTGCCACTCCCCCGGCCCGCAAAGAGACCCAGTACTTC. It is translated as CSATPPARKETQYF.

This clonotype occurred many times. As DNA, the CDR3 is TGTGCCAGCAGCAAGAGGTCAGGGGCCCCAGATGCCTACGAGCAGTACGTC. The encoded protein is CASSKRSGAPDAYEQYV. The chain carries TRBV21-1 and TRBJ2-7; the D segment call TRBD1 is taken from the table without a DNA check. TRBV21-1 represents a pseudogene. The CDR3 runs 17 residues.

This clonotype was seen ten or more times. The chain combines TRBV20-1 with TRBJ2-3, with TRBD1 matching over 9 bases. V was clipped by 5 bases and J by 4 bases; unmatched bases: 10. Looked up from germline, CDR1 is DFQATT and CDR2 is SNEGSKA (reference sequence). This CDR3 region has 15 residues. The CDR3: CSAEFPGQGSDTQYF. The CDR3 DNA reads as TGCAGTGCTGAGTTTCCGGGACAGGGTTCAGATACGCAGTATTTT.

This clonotype was seen at least ten times. The rearrangement joins TRBV20-1 to TRBJ2-1, with TRBD2 identical over 11 bases. The V and J ends lost 1 base and 8 bases, in that order; junction bases with no gene match: 13. The germline CDR1 and CDR2 sequences are DFQATT and SNEGSKA (reference sequence). CDR3 length equals 17 residues. CDR3 bases: TGCAGTGCTAGAGGACTAACTAGCGGGAGTTTTTATTATGAGCAGTTCTTC. Translated, it gives CSARGLTSGSFYYEQFF.

This clonotype was counted ten times or more. The chain links TRBV20-1 to TRBJ2-1, with D possibly being TRBD2 (6 bases). CDR3 size: 12 residues. CDR1 is DFQATT, CDR2 SNEGSKA, per germline (reference sequence). Trimming took 7 bases from V and 7 from J, leaving 14 bases between them. The CDR3 protein is CSGGNGVNEQFF. CDR3 nucleotide sequence: TGCAGTGGCGGGAATGGGGTTAATGAGCAGTTCTTC.

This clonotype has at least ten counts. The V call is TRBV11-1, the J call TRBJ2-1; D gene ambiguous. Germline CDR1 reads SGHAT; CDR2 reads FQDESV (reference sequence). CDR3 length equals 12 residues. Trimming left V 1 base short and J 6 bases short, with 4 bases between. This CDR3 is CASSLGTNEQFF. The CDR3, as DNA: TGTGCCAGCAGCTTAGGAACCAATGAGCAGTTCTTC.

This clonotype came up many times. The V call is TRBV20-1, the J call TRBJ1-2; 9 bases map to TRBD1. With 6 bases clipped from V and 2 bases from J, the junction kept 1 base outside the gene matches. CDR1 and CDR2 from the germline V gene are DFQATT and SNEGSKA (reference sequence). This CDR3 contains 12 residues. The CDR3 sequence: CSAGQGNYGYTF. The DNA for the CDR3 is TGCAGTGCGGGACAGGGAAACTATGGCTACACCTTC.

Ten or more counts support this clonotype. The chain joins TRBV13 to TRBJ2-1; weak D call: TRBD2 (5 bases). Germline CDR1 PRHDT, CDR2 FYEKMQ (reference sequence). V was trimmed by 3 bases and J by 4 bases, leaving 7 bases between them. This CDR3 region has 13 residues. CDR3 in amino acids: CASSFRGYNEQFF. DNA of the CDR3: TGTGCCAGCAGCTTTCGGGGTTACAATGAGCAGTTCTTC.

Many counts were recorded for this clonotype. V is TRBV20-1 and J is TRBJ1-2; the match to TRBD1 covers 7 bases. The V segment lost 6 bases and the J segment 4 bases; nucleotides outside the gene matches: 14. CDR1 DFQATT and CDR2 SNEGSKA come from the germline V gene (reference sequence). This CDR3 comprises 15 residues. This CDR3 is CSAPGGGRGFYGYTF. CDR3 nucleotides: TGCAGTGCCCCGGGGGGGGGCAGGGGGTTCTATGGCTACACCTTC.

The sample holds many counts of this clonotype. This chain connects TRBV4-1 to TRBJ2-7; possible D gene TRBD2, 5 bases. The CDR3 has 16 residues. Trimming removed 0 bases at V and 0 bases at J, with 12 bases between. Germline CDR1 is MGHRA and CDR2 is YSYEKL. CDR3 bases: TGCGCCAGCAGCCAAGATCCGGGGAATCCCTCCTACGAGCAGTACTTC. Protein: CASSQDPGNPSYEQYF.

The chain carries TRBV20-1 and TRBJ2-1, with TRBD2 identical over 7 bases. Per germline, CDR1 DFQATT and CDR2 SNEGSKA (reference sequence). V was pared by 5 bases and J by 10 bases, with 5 bases of the junction left unmatched. The CDR3 loop spans 11 amino acids. The DNA for the CDR3 is TGCAGTGCTTCTCTAGCGGCAGAGCAGTTCTTC. It translates to CSASLAAEQFF.

This clonotype ranks as medium-sized (0.01 to 0.1%). This sequence joins TRBV28 and TRBJ1-2; the D is unclear. V was trimmed by 7 bases and J by 4 bases, leaving 22 bases between them. The germline V gene encodes CDR1 MDHEN and CDR2 SYDVKM. The CDR3 extends over 16 amino acids. CDR3 loop: CASTATQSGQIYGYTF. The CDR3 DNA reads as TGTGCCAGCACCGCCACCCAATCCGGCCAGATCTATGGCTACACCTTC.

This clonotype was seen many times. V and J are TRBV6-1 and TRBJ2-2; the D call may be TRBD1 or TRBD2 (5 bases each). The CDR3 has 14 residues. The germline V gene encodes CDR1 MNHNS and CDR2 SASEGT. V lost 5 bases and J lost 1, with 8 bases in between. CDR3 amino acids: CASSPGRNTGELFF. Written as DNA, the CDR3 is TGTGCCAGCAGTCCGGGACGGAACACCGGGGAGCTGTTTTTT.

By share, this clonotype counts as medium-sized. V is TRBV5-4 and J is TRBJ1-3; 9 bases match TRBD1. The CDR3 runs 17 residues. The germline gives CDR1 SGHNT, CDR2 YYREEE (reference sequence). The V and J ends lost 2 bases and 0 bases, in that order; junction bases with no gene match: 6. The chain's CDR3 is CASSFGTGGPSGNTIYF. CDR3 in DNA: TGTGCCAGCAGCTTCGGAACAGGGGGCCCCTCTGGAAACACCATATATTTT.

By proportion, this clonotype is medium-sized. V gene TRBV5-1 combines with J gene TRBJ2-2; TRBD1 aligns across 7 bases. This CDR3 contains 14 residues. The germline V gene has CDR1 SGHRS and CDR2 YFSETQ. V lost 7 bases, J lost 2 bases, and 5 bases stayed unmatched. CDR3 nucleotides: TGCGCCAGCTCGGGGACAGCCAACACCGGGGAGCTGTTTTTT. This gives the protein CASSGTANTGELFF.

This clonotype has at least ten counts. The chain joins TRBV18 to TRBJ2-1, with TRBD2 matching 14 bases. CDR3 length equals 15 residues. From germline, CDR1 is KGHSH and CDR2 LQKENI. With V trimmed by 6 bases and J by 8 bases, 6 bases remained unmatched. CDR3 region: CASSPGTSGRDEQFF. CDR3 sequence (DNA): TGTGCCAGCTCCCCCGGGACTAGCGGGAGAGATGAGCAGTTCTTC.

There are many counts of this clonotype. This chain uses TRBV5-1 with TRBJ1-3; D gene uncertain. The germline gives CDR1 SGHRS, CDR2 YFSETQ. Trimming removed 3 bases at V and 3 bases at J, with 7 bases between. The CDR3 runs to 13 residues. The CDR3 DNA reads as TGCGCCAGCAGCTCGGACGGTGGAAACACCATATATTTT. Translated: CASSSDGGNTIYF.

By proportion, this clonotype is medium-sized (0.01 to 0.1%). The chain combines TRBV18 with TRBJ2-1; 13 positions agree with TRBD2. The V gene's germline CDR1 is KGHSH and CDR2 LQKENI. V was pared by 5 bases and J by 8 bases, with 12 bases of the junction left unmatched. CDR3 length equals 17 residues. CDR3: CASSRLAGGSTVDEQFF. The CDR3 DNA reads TGTGCCAGCTCAAGACTAGCGGGGGGATCTACAGTGGATGAGCAGTTCTTC.

In this sample, this clonotype turned up many times. This chain uses TRBV12-3 or TRBV12-4 with TRBJ1-5, with 7 bases aligning to TRBD1. The trim removed 2 bases at V and 4 bases at J, leaving 11 bases unmatched. This CDR3 region has 17 residues. In DNA, the CDR3 is TGTGCCAGCAGTTTAAGGTCAGGGGGGTTTCAGAATCAGCCCCAGCATTTT. It encodes CASSLRSGGFQNQPQHF.

The sample holds many counts of this clonotype. This rearrangement joins TRBV4-2 to TRBJ2-3; D may correspond to TRBD1 or TRBD2 (6 bases each). CDR1 LGHNA and CDR2 YNFKEQ come from the germline V gene. With 3 bases removed from V and 2 bases from J, the gap between germline ends came to 15 bases. The CDR3 totals 16 residues. The CDR3 spells CASSHGGQGNTDTQYF. Written as DNA, the CDR3 is TGTGCCAGCAGCCATGGGGGGCAGGGCAACACAGATACGCAGTATTTT.

This clonotype is medium-sized. The chain uses TRBV10-2 and TRBJ1-5; D call uncertain. The CDR3 loop spans 14 amino acids. Germline-derived CDR1 and CDR2 are WSHSY and SAAADI. V gave up 0 bases and J gave up 7 bases, with 10 bases separating them. Here the CDR3 reads CASSESGGKQPQHF. CDR3 nucleotides: TGCGCCAGCAGTGAGTCGGGAGGGAAACAGCCCCAGCATTTT.

By share of the sample, this clonotype is medium-sized (0.01 to 0.1%). This chain joins TRBV24-1 and TRBJ2-2; D is unresolved. CDR1 is KGHDR, CDR2 SFDVKD, per germline. The CDR3 extends over 15 amino acids. Trimming removed 2 bases at V and 6 bases at J, with 12 bases between. CDR3 sequence reads: CATSDSGWIAGELFF. The CDR3 coding sequence is TGTGCCACCAGTGATTCCGGGTGGATCGCCGGGGAGCTGTTTTTT.

This clonotype was seen at least ten times. The genes are TRBV20-1 and TRBJ1-2, with D possibly TRBD1 on 6 matching bases. The ends were cut back, 4 bases at V and 4 bases at J, with 10 bases in the middle. The CDR3 consists of 12 residues. Germline assignment: CDR1 DFQATT and CDR2 SNEGSKA (reference sequence). The CDR3 coding sequence is TGCAGTGCTATGGACAGTTCCTATGGCTACACCTTC. Its protein is CSAMDSSYGYTF.

This clonotype was recorded many times. The V and J genes are TRBV20-1 and TRBJ1-5; D is perhaps TRBD1 (6 bases). The V end lost 6 bases, the J end lost 4 bases, and 13 bases lay between the germline ends. The CDR3 runs to 13 residues. The V gene's germline CDR1 is DFQATT and CDR2 SNEGSKA (reference sequence). The CDR3 spells CSAWPGDNQPQHF. The CDR3 DNA follows: TGCAGTGCATGGCCAGGGGATAATCAGCCCCAGCATTTT.

This clonotype showed up many times. The chain carries TRBV3-1 and TRBJ1-1; D is undetermined. Germline V CDR1 and CDR2: LGHDT, YNNKEL (reference sequence). The length of the CDR3 is 12 residues. Trimming pared 2 bases from V and 0 bases from J, leaving 1 base between. CDR3 DNA: TGTGCCAGCAGCCAAATGAACACTGAAGCTTTCTTT. It specifies CASSQMNTEAFF. The complete variable domain, with remaining parts taken from reference TRBV3-1 and TRBJ1-1, reads DTAVSQTPKYLVTQMGNDKSIKCEQNLGHDTMYWYKQDSKKFLKIMFSYNNKELIINETVPNRFSPKSPDKAHLNLHINSLELGDSAVYFCASSQMNTEAFFGQGTRLTVV.

This clonotype was picked up many times. This chain connects TRBV10-3 to TRBJ2-5; D is tentatively TRBD1 or TRBD2 (5 bases each). The germline V and J ends were trimmed by 11 bases and 5 bases, with 15 bases remaining between them. The CDR3 extends over 12 amino acids. Germline values: CDR1 ENHRY, CDR2 SYGVKD. This chain's CDR3 is CASSRDEETQYF. Here the CDR3 DNA reads TGTGCCTCTTCTCGGGACGAGGAGACCCAGTACTTC.

This clonotype rates as medium-sized. The chain recombines TRBV28 with TRBJ2-3; the D is unclear. Germline V lookup: CDR1 MDHEN, CDR2 SYDVKM. Trimming stripped 5 bases from V and 6 bases from J, with 15 bases between. The CDR3 runs 14 residues. The CDR3 DNA reads TGTGCCAGCAGTACTCCCGACCGGGTGGATACGCAGTATTTT. Its protein is CASSTPDRVDTQYF.

In this sample, this clonotype is medium-sized (0.01 to 0.1%). The chain has TRBV11-2 and TRBJ1-2; 9 nucleotides match TRBD1. V trimming: 0 bases; J trimming: 8 bases; junction bases outside the gene matches: 7. Germline V gene data show CDR1 as SGHAT and CDR2 as FQNNGV. The CDR3 contains 15 residues. The CDR3 here is CASSLDGGTGSGYTF. Written as DNA, the CDR3 is TGTGCCAGCAGCTTAGATGGTGGGACAGGGAGCGGCTACACCTTC.

This clonotype rates as medium-sized (0.01 to 0.1%). The chain carries TRBV4-1 and TRBJ1-5; D ambiguous. Trimming removed 2 bases from V and 0 bases from J, with 5 bases in between. The CDR3 loop spans 14 amino acids. Germline lookup yields CDR1 MGHRA and CDR2 YSYEKL. CDR3 in amino acids: CASSQPVSNQPQHF. Written as DNA, the CDR3 is TGCGCCAGCAGCCAACCGGTTAGCAATCAGCCCCAGCATTTT.

This clonotype was detected many times. The chain is built from TRBV27 and TRBJ1-2; 10 nucleotides line up with TRBD1. The V gene's germline CDR1 is MNHEY and CDR2 SMNVEV (reference sequence). The CDR3 covers 14 residues. J lost 7 bases, V lost 5 bases, and 7 bases had no gene match. Here the CDR3 DNA reads TGTGCCAGCAGTCCAGACAGGGGGCAAGGTGGCTACACCTTC. Residues: CASSPDRGQGGYTF.

This clonotype occurred many times. V usage is TRBV5-1 and J usage is TRBJ1-2, with unresolved D. V lost 2 bases and J 9 bases, leaving 11 bases between the germline ends. Per the germline V gene, CDR1 is SGHRS and CDR2 is YFSETQ. The CDR3 covers 12 residues. The CDR3 DNA follows: TGCGCCAGCAGCTTAGAGCCCGGGAGCTACACCTTC. Protein: CASSLEPGSYTF.

This clonotype showed up many times. The V gene is TRBV28, the J gene TRBJ1-2; TRBD1 matches at 7 bases. The CDR3 is made up of 14 amino acids. V lost 4 bases and J lost 7; bases outside the gene matches: 9. Per the germline V gene, CDR1 is MDHEN and CDR2 is SYDVKM. The CDR3 protein is CASSSTGVVSGYTF. As DNA, the CDR3 is TGTGCCAGCAGTTCTACAGGGGTTGTCTCTGGCTACACCTTC.